A selection of T cell receptor beta chains follows, all from one sample in a study of cytomegalovirus exposure and HLA in healthy donors. Measured with immunoSEQ multiplex PCR; TCRdb has only the in-frame clones, and not every one. The table shows about 190,000 clones, with roughly 80% occurring only once. The specimen was PBMCs. These receptors came from a woman aged 25 to 39 in good health and CMV-seropositive. The CDR3 runs from the conserved cysteine through the conserved F or W. Each record gives: J gene, V gene, CDR3 protein.

TRBJ2-7 | TRBV7-2 | CASSPLGLAGHF
TRBJ2-1 | TRBV11-2 | CASSLGSGGPYNEQFF
TRBJ1-4 | TRBV5-1 | CASSWTGYEKLFF
TRBJ1-5 | TRBV6-1 | CASSEEGTGGYQPQHF
TRBJ2-1 | TRBV6-5 | CASSRLRNNEQFF
TRBJ1-3 | TRBV28 | CASSWDSAKVGNTIYF
TRBJ2-7 | TRBV28 | CASSFNIPPEQYF
TRBJ2-1 | TRBV6-6 | CASSPPVNGQFF
TRBJ1-2 | TRBV5-6 | CASSLFGTQANYGYTF
TRBJ1-5 | TRBV30 | CAWSVQGGSGQPQHF
TRBJ2-1 | TRBV29-1 | CSATVYNEQFF
TRBJ2-7 | TRBV7-2 | CASSLLAGSSYEQYF
TRBJ2-7 | TRBV5-1 | CASRTGNSYEQYF
TRBJ2-3 | TRBV7-3 | CASSWDRSDTQYF
TRBJ1-1 | TRBV6-1 | CASEEQALNTEAFF
TRBJ2-5 | TRBV13 | CASSHRDREKTQYF
TRBJ1-1 | TRBV25-1 | CASSDGGGGYTEAFF
TRBJ2-3 | TRBV29-1 | CSAARGREDTQYF
TRBJ2-7 | TRBV2 | CASADRTSSYEQYF
TRBJ2-7 | TRBV7-2 | CASSLGWANYEQYF
TRBJ1-3 | TRBV5-4 | CASSLPYENTIYF
TRBJ1-2 | TRBV27 | CASSRTRDRPNYGYTF